The 17 T cell receptor beta chains given below trace back to one sample, sequenced in a study of CD8+CD57+ T cells in acquired aplastic anemia. Template material for TCR beta VDJ and CDR3 profiling consisted of genomic DNA. TCRdb reanalysed the reads using MiXCR and keeps one entry per CDR3 protein. The table has hundreds of thousands of distinct CDR3 sequences, around 30% seen once; the top ten hold around 0.82%. It was patients with CD8+CD57+ cell expansion by flow cytometry who were chosen for sequencing. Material: sorted CD4+, CD8+, or CD8+CD57+ T cells (not recorded which) from PBMCs. These TCRs come from a human donor with aplastic anemia.

This clonotype was recorded once. This chain uses TRBV10-3 with TRBJ2-3; unclear D gene. The CDR3 totals 14 residues. Germline-derived CDR1 and CDR2 are ENHRY and SYGVKD. V was cut by 3 bases and J by 2 bases, with 9 bases left in between. CDR3 in amino acids: CAISDSRNTDTQYF. For the CDR3, the DNA is TGTGCCATCAGTGATTCACGCAACACAGATACGCAGTATTTT.

The J gene is TRBJ2-5, the V gene TRBV24-1, with TRBD1 as a possible D gene (5 bases). Germline CDR1 and CDR2: KGHDR and SFDVKD. The CDR3 spans 16 residues. V lost 0 bases to trimming and J lost 4 bases, with 14 bases between them. DNA for the CDR3: TGTGCCACCAGTGATTTGGGCCAGGGATTTGGAGAGACCCAGTACTTC. It translates to CATSDLGQGFGETQYF.

This clonotype has ten or more counts. The chain joins TRBV15 to TRBJ1-6, with 8 bases matching TRBD1. V lost 5 bases and J lost 0; bases outside the gene matches: 3. The CDR3 loop spans 16 amino acids. Germline V gives CDR1 LNHNV, CDR2 YYDKDF (reference sequence). The DNA of the CDR3 is TGTGCCACCAGCTACAGGGGGGTCTCCTATAATTCACCCCTCCACTTT. Its protein is CATSYRGVSYNSPLHF.

This chain links TRBV7-8 with TRBJ2-7; TRBD1 aligns across 7 bases. The CDR3 is 13 residues long. Losses at the gene ends were 6 bases for V and 5 bases for J; bases not matched to a gene: 7. Per the germline V gene, CDR1 is SGHVS and CDR2 is FQNEAQ. The CDR3 sequence is CASRPTGKNEQYF. The CDR3 coding sequence is TGTGCCAGCAGACCGACAGGGAAAAACGAGCAGTACTTC.

Points on this clonotype: This may come from a read error, since a much larger clone is one base off. The V gene is TRBV19, the J gene TRBJ1-1, with D uncertain. The CDR3 is 15 residues long. Germline V gene lookup returns CDR1 LNHDA and CDR2 SQIVND (reference sequence). The CDR3 DNA follows: TGTGCCAATAGTATAGCACCGGAAGCGAGCACTGAAGCTTTCTTT. Protein: CANSIAPEASTEAFF.

At least ten counts were recorded for this clonotype. The V call is TRBV10-3, the J call TRBJ2-1; maybe TRBD2 (5 bases). The germline V gene has CDR1 ENHRY and CDR2 SYGVKD. The V end lost 5 bases, the J end lost 6 bases, and 11 bases lay between the germline ends. The CDR3 runs 13 residues. The CDR3 protein is CAISPGLTNEQFF. For the CDR3, the DNA is TGTGCCATCAGTCCTGGACTGACCAATGAGCAGTTCTTC.

The chain is built from TRBV4-3 and TRBJ1-5, with TRBD1 matching 7 bases. J was trimmed by 3 bases and V by 4 bases; bases with no gene match: 6. The CDR3 has 15 residues. Germline V gene lookup returns CDR1 LGHNA and CDR2 YSLEER. The CDR3, as DNA: TGCGCCAGCAGCCTAAGTAGGGGGCCCAATCAGCCCCAGCATTTT. This sequence encodes CASSLSRGPNQPQHF.

This clonotype was counted once. V is TRBV29-1 and J is TRBJ2-7; TRBD1 might be the D (6 bases). The CDR3 is made up of 14 amino acids. The V gene's germline CDR1 is SQVTM and CDR2 ANQGSEA. Trimming shortened V by 0 bases and J by 4 bases, and 13 bases separated the two germline ends. The CDR3 reads CSVEDPGVGYEQYF. In DNA, the CDR3 is TGCAGCGTTGAAGATCCAGGGGTGGGGTACGAGCAGTACTTC.

The V and J genes are TRBV9 and TRBJ1-2; D is ambiguous. The CDR3 loop spans 15 amino acids. Trimming removed 6 bases at V and 0 bases at J, with 15 bases between. The germline V gene encodes CDR1 SGDLS and CDR2 YYNGEE. The CDR3 region has the DNA TGTGCCAGCACCTACAACAGTGAGCCTAACTATGGCTACACCTTC. It codes for CASTYNSEPNYGYTF.

This clonotype was picked up many times. This rearrangement joins TRBV7-9 to TRBJ2-7; the match to TRBD1 covers 12 bases. CDR3 size: 15 residues. CDR1 and CDR2 from the germline V gene are SEHNR and FQNEAQ (reference sequence). With V trimmed by 4 bases and J by 4 bases, 5 bases remained unmatched. The CDR3 bases are TGTGCCAGCAGCTCACCGGGACAGGGGGCTTACGAGCAGTACTTC. It codes for CASSSPGQGAYEQYF.

This clonotype was found many times. The chain combines TRBV4-1 with TRBJ1-2; D unresolved. CDR3 length: 14 residues. Trimming pared 2 bases from V and 2 bases from J, leaving 9 bases between. Germline V lookup: CDR1 MGHRA, CDR2 YSYEKL. The CDR3 loop reads CASSQPVRNYGYTF. The CDR3 DNA follows: TGCGCCAGCAGCCAACCCGTTAGGAACTATGGCTACACCTTC.

This clonotype has at least ten counts. The gene calls are TRBV29-1 and TRBJ1-2, with TRBD1 as a possible D gene (5 bases). Trimming took 5 bases from V and 5 from J, leaving 12 bases between them. The CDR3 consists of 12 residues. Per germline, CDR1 SQVTM and CDR2 ANQGSEA. This CDR3 reads CSVQGSPYGYTF. The CDR3 coding sequence is TGCAGCGTTCAGGGATCGCCTTATGGCTACACCTTC.

The table lists this clonotype with a few counts. This sequence joins TRBV5-1 and TRBJ2-7, with TRBD2 matching over 16 bases. This CDR3 contains 17 residues. With 4 bases clipped from V and 7 bases from J, the junction kept 11 bases outside the gene matches. Germline V gives CDR1 SGHRS, CDR2 YFSETQ. The CDR3 region is CASSTTGTSGRAHEQYF. Here the CDR3 DNA reads TGCGCCAGCAGCACCACCGGGACTAGCGGGAGGGCCCATGAGCAGTACTTC.

This clonotype appeared many times. This chain links TRBV7-9 with TRBJ1-1, with D possibly TRBD1 on 6 matching bases. Between the trimmed V and J ends, which lost 7 bases and 8 bases, there was a span of 8 bases. The germline gives CDR1 SEHNR, CDR2 FQNEAQ (reference sequence). CDR3 length: 10 amino acids. CDR3 residues: CASTGTEAFF. CDR3 DNA: TGTGCCAGCACCGGGACAGAAGCTTTCTTT.

At least ten counts were recorded for this clonotype. CDR3 bases: TGTGCCAGCAGCGTATTATCTAGCGGAGAGACCCAGTACTTC. This sequence encodes CASSVLSSGETQYF. The V and J genes are TRBV9 and TRBJ2-5; 7 bases are a match to TRBD2. The J segment lost 4 bases and the V segment lost 1 base, leaving 4 bases of the junction unmatched. The CDR3 consists of 14 residues. Germline CDR1 SGDLS, CDR2 YYNGEE.

V is TRBV6-1 and J is TRBJ1-2; 10 bases match TRBD1. With 5 bases clipped from V and 7 bases from J, the junction kept 13 bases outside the gene matches. This CDR3 comprises 16 residues. Germline V lookup: CDR1 MNHNS, CDR2 SASEGT. The CDR3 spells CASSQGGTGDFGGYTF. The DNA of the CDR3 is TGTGCCAGCAGTCAGGGGGGGACAGGGGATTTTGGTGGCTACACCTTC.

This clonotype has a count of ten or more. The gene calls are TRBV2 and TRBJ2-7; weak D call: TRBD2 (6 bases). CDR3 size: 14 residues. Germline V gives CDR1 SNHLY, CDR2 FYNNEI. The V end lost 6 bases, the J end lost 2 bases, and 14 bases lay between the germline ends. The CDR3 DNA reads TGTGCCAGCAGCTGGAGGGTGGGGCCCTACGAGCAGTACTTC. This encodes CASSWRVGPYEQYF.